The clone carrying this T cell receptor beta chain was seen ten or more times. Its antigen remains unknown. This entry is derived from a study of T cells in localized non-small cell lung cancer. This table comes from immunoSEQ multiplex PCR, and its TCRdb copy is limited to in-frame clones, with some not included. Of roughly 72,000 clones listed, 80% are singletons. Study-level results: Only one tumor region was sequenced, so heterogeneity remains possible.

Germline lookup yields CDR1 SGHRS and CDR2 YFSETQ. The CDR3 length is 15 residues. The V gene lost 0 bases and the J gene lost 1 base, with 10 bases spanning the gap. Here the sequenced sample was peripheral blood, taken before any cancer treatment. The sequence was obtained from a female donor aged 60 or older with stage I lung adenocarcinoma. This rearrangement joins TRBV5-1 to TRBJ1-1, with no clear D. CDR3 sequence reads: CASSLGSYANTEAFF. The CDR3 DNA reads TGCGCCAGCAGCTTGGGTAGTTACGCGAACACTGAAGCTTTCTTT. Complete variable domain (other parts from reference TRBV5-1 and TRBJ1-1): KAGVTQTPRYLIKTRGQQVTLSCSPISGHRSVSWYQQTPGQGLQFLFEYFSETQRNKGNFPGRFSGRQFSNSRSEMNVSTLELGDSALYLCASSLGSYANTEAFFGQGTRLTVV.